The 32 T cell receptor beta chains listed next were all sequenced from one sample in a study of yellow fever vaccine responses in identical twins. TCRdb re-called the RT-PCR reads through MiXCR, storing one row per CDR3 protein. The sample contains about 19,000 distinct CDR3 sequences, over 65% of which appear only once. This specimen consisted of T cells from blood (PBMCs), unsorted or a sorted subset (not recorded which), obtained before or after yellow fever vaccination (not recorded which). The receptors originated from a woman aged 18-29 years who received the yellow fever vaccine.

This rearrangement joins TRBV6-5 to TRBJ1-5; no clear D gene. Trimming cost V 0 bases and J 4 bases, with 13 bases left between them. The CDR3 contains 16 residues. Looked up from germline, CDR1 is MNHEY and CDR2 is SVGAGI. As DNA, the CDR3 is TGTGCCAGCAGTTACTCCTCGACATTTCGAAATCAGCCCCAGCATTTT. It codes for CASSYSSTFRNQPQHF.

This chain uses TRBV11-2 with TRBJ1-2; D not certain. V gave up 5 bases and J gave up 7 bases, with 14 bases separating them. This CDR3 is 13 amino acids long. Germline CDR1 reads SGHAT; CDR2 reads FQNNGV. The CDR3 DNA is TGTGCCAGCAGCCCGCAACCGGGAGGTGGCTACACCTTC. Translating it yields CASSPQPGGGYTF.

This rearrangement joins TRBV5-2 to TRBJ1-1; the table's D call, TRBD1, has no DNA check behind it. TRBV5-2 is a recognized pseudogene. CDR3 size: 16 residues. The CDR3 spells CASNLLIGQGTTEAFF. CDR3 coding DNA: TGTGCCAGCAACTTATTAATAGGACAGGGGACCACTGAAGCTTTCTTT.

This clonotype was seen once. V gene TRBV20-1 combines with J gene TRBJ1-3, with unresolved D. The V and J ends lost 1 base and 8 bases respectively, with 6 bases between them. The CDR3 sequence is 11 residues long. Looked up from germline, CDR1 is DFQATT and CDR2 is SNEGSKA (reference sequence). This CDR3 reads CSARVLDTIYF. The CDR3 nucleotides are TGCAGTGCTAGAGTCCTTGACACCATATATTTT.

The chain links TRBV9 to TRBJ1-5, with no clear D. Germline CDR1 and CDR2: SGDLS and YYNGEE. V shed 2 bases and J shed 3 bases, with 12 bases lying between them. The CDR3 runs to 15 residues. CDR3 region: CASSVDTRANQPQHF. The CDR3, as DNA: TGTGCCAGCAGCGTTGACACCCGAGCCAATCAGCCCCAGCATTTT. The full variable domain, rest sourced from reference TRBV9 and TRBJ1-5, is DSGVTQTPKHLITATGQRVTLRCSPRSGDLSVYWYQQSLDQGLQFLIQYYNGEERAKGNILERFSAQQFPDLHSELNLSSLELGDSALYFCASSVDTRANQPQHFGDGTRLSIL.

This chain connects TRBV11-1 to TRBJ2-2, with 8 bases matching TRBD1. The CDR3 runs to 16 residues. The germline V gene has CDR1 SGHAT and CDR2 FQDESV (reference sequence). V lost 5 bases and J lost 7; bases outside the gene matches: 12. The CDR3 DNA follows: TGTGCCAGCAGCCCCTGGCGAGGGACAGGCGTCGGGGAGCTGTTTTTT. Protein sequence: CASSPWRGTGVGELFF.

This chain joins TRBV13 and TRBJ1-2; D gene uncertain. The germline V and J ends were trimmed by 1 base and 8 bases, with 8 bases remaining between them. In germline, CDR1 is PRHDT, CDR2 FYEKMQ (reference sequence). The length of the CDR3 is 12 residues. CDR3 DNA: TGTGCCAGCAGCTTAGTCAAGGTCGGCTACACCTTC. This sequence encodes CASSLVKVGYTF. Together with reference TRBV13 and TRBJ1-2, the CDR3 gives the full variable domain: AAGVIQSPRHLIKEKRETATLKCYPIPRHDTVYWYQQGPGQDPQFLISFYEKMQSDKGSIPDRFSAQQFSDYHSELNMSSLELGDSALYFCASSLVKVGYTFGSGTRLTVV.

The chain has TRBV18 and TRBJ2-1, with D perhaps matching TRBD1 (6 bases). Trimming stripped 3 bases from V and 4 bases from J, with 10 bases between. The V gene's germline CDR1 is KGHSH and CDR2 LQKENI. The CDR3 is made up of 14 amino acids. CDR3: CASSPGTMYNEQFF. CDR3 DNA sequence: TGTGCCAGCTCACCGGGGACAATGTACAATGAGCAGTTCTTC.

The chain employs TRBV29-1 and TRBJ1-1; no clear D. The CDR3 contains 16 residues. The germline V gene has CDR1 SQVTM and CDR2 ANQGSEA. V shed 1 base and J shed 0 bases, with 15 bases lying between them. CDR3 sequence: CSVEVRVQVMNTEAFF. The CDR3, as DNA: TGCAGCGTTGAAGTGCGGGTGCAGGTGATGAACACTGAAGCTTTCTTT.

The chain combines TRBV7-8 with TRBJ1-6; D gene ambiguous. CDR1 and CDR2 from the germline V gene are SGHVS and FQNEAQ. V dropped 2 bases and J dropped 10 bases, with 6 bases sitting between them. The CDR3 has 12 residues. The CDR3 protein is CASSLMDSPLHF. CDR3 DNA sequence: TGTGCCAGCAGCTTAATGGACTCACCCCTCCACTTT. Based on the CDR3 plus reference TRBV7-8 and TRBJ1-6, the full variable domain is GAGVSQSPRYKVAKRGQDVALRCDPISGHVSLFWYQQALGQGPEFLTYFQNEAQLDKSGLPSDRFFAERPEGSVSTLKIQRTQQEDSAVYLCASSLMDSPLHFGNGTRLTVT.

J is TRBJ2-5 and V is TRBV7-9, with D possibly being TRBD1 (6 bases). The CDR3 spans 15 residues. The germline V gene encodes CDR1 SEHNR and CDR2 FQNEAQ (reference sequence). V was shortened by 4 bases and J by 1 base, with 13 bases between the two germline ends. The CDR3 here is CASSWGGTTQETQYF. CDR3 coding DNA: TGTGCCAGCAGCTGGGGTGGGACAACCCAAGAGACCCAGTACTTC.

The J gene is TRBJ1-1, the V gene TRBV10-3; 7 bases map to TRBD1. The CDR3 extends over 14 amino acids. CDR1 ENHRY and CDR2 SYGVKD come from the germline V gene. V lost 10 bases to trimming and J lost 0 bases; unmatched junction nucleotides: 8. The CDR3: CATAGGVMNTEAFF. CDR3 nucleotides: TGTGCCACCGCAGGGGGGGTAATGAACACTGAAGCTTTCTTT.

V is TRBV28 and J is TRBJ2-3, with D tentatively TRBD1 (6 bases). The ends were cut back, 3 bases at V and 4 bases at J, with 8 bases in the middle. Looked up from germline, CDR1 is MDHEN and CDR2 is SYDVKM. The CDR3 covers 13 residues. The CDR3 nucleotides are TGTGCCAGCAGTTTGTACAGGGCAGATACGCAGTATTTT. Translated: CASSLYRADTQYF.

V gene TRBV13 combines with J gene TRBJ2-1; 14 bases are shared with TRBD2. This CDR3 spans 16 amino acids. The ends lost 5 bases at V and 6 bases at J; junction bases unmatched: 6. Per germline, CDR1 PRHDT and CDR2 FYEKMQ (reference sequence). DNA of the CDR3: TGTGCCAGCAGCCCTCCGGGACTAGCGGGGGTCAATGAGCAGTTCTTC. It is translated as CASSPPGLAGVNEQFF.

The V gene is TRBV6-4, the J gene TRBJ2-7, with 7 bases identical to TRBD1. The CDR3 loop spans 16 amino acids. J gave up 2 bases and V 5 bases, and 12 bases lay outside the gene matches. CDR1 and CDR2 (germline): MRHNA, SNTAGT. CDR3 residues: CASSHAGQAPTYEQYF. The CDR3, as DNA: TGTGCCAGCAGTCACGCCGGACAGGCCCCAACCTACGAGCAGTACTTC.

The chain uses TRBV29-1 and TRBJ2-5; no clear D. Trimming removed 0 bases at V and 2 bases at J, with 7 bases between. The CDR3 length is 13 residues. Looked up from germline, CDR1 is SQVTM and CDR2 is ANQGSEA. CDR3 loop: CSVEDWKQETQYF. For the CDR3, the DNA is TGCAGCGTTGAAGACTGGAAACAAGAGACCCAGTACTTC.

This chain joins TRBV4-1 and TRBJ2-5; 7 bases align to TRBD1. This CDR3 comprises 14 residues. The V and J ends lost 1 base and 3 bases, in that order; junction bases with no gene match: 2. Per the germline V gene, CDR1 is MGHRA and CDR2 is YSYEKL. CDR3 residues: CASSQADRKETQYF. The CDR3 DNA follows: TGCGCCAGCAGCCAAGCGGACAGGAAAGAGACCCAGTACTTC.

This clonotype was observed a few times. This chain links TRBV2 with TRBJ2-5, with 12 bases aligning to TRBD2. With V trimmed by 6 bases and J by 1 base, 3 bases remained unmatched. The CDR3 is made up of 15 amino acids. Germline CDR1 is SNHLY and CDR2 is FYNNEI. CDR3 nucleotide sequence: TGTGCCAGCAGACCGACTAGCGGGGGCCAAGAGACCCAGTACTTC. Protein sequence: CASRPTSGGQETQYF.

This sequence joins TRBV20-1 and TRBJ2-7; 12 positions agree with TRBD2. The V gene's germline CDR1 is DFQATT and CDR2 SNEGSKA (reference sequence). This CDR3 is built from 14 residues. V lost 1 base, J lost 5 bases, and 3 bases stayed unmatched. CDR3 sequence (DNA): TGCAGTGCTAGAGTGACTAGCGGGAGTGACGAGCAGTACTTC. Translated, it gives CSARVTSGSDEQYF.

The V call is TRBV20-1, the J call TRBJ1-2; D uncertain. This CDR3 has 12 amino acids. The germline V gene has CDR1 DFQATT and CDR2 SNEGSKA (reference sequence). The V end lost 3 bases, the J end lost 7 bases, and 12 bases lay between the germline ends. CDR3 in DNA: TGCAGTGCTAGTTTTAGCGTGCTTGGCTACACCTTC. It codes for CSASFSVLGYTF.

The CDR3 sequence: CASSLGSDNEQFF. DNA for the CDR3: TGTGCCAGCAGCTTAGGCTCTGACAATGAGCAGTTCTTC. The chain uses TRBV7-3 and TRBJ2-1; D remains unclear. Germline CDR1 and CDR2: SGHTA and FQGTGA. V was clipped by 2 bases and J by 5 bases, with 7 bases between them. This CDR3 comprises 13 residues.

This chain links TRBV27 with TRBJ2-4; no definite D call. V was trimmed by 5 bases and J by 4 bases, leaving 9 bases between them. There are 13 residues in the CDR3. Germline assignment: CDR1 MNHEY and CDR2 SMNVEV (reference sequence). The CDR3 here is CASSLAYKNIQYF. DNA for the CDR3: TGTGCCAGCAGTCTTGCCTATAAAAACATTCAGTACTTC.

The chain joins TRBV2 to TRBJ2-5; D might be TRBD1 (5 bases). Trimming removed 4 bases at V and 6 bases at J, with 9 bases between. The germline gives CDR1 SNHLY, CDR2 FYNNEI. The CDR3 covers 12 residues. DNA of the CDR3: TGTGCCAGCAGTGGACAGTTAAAGACCCAGTACTTC. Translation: CASSGQLKTQYF. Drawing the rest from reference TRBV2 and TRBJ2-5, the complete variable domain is EPEVTQTPSHQVTQMGQEVILRCVPISNHLYFYWYRQILGQKVEFLVSFYNNEISEKSEIFDDQFSVERPDGSNFTLKIRSTKLEDSAMYFCASSGQLKTQYFGPGTRLLVL.

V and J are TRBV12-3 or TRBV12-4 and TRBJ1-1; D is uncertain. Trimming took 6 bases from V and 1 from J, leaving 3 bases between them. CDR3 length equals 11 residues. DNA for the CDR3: TGTGCCAGCAGCAAGAACACTGAAGCTTTCTTT. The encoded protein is CASSKNTEAFF.

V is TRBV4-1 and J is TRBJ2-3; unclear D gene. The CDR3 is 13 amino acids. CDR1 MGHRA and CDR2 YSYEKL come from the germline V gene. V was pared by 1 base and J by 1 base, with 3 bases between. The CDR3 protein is CASSQVGTDTQYF. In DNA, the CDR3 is TGCGCCAGCAGCCAAGTCGGCACAGATACGCAGTATTTT.

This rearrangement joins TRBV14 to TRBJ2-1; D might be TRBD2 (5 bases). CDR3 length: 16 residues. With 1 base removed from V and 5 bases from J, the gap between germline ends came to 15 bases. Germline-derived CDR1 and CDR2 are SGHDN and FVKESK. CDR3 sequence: CASSQVGGLANNEQFF. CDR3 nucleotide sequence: TGTGCCAGCAGCCAAGTGGGTGGGCTAGCAAACAATGAGCAGTTCTTC.

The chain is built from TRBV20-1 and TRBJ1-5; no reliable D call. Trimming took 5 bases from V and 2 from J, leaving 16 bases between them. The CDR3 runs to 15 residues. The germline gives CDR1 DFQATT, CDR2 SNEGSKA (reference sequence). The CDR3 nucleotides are TGCAGTGCTGAGAGAGGACCACCGGGCAATCAGCCCCAGCATTTT. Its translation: CSAERGPPGNQPQHF.

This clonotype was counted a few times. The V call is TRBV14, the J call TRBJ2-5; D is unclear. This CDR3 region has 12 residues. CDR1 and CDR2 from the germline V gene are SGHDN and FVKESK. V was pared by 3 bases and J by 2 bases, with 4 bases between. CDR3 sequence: CASSQGQETQYF. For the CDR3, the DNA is TGTGCCAGCAGCCAGGGACAAGAGACCCAGTACTTC.

This CDR3 reads CAINQQGNTGELFF. CDR3 DNA sequence: TGTGCCATCAATCAACAGGGGAACACCGGGGAGCTGTTTTTT. The rearrangement joins TRBV10-3 to TRBJ2-2; possibly TRBD1 for D (6 bases). V was shortened by 7 bases and J by 1 base, with 10 bases between the two germline ends. CDR3 length equals 14 residues. Germline V lookup: CDR1 ENHRY, CDR2 SYGVKD.

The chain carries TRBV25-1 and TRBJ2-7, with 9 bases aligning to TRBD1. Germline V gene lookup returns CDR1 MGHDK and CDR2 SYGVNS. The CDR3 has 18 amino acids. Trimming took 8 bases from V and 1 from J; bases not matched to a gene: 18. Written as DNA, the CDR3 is TGTGCCAGCCAAGGGAAGAGGGGACAGGGTTTTAGGTCCTACGAGCAGTACTTC. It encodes CASQGKRGQGFRSYEQYF.

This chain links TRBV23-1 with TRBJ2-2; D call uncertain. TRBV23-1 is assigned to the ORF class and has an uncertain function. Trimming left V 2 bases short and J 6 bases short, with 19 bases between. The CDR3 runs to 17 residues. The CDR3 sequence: CASSQTPQGRSAGELFF. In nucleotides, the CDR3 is TGCGCCAGCAGTCAAACACCGCAAGGGCGCTCGGCCGGGGAGCTGTTTTTT.

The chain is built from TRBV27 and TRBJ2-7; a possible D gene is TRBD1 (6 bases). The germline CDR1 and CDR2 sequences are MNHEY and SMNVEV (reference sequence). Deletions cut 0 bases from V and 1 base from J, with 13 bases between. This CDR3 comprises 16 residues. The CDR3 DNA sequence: TGTGCCAGCAGTTTATCGGGTACAGGGCTTTCCTACGAGCAGTACTTC. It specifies CASSLSGTGLSYEQYF.